The rows below give T cell receptor beta chains drawn from one sample of a study of cytomegalovirus exposure and HLA in healthy donors. Profiling relied on immunoSEQ multiplex PCR, and the TCRdb table lists in-frame clones only, not all of them. This sample's table has approximately 130,000 clones. The sample was PBMCs. All receptors come from a woman aged 55-69 years in good health and CMV-seronegative. CDR3s include the opening cysteine and the closing phenylalanine or tryptophan. D genes are given only for firm matches.

j_call	d_call	v_call	cdr3_nt	cdr3_aa
TRBJ1-1	NA	TRBV6-5	TGTGCCAGCAACCGACTGGGACAATCCACTGAAGCTTTCTTT	CASNRLGQSTEAFF
TRBJ1-1	NA	TRBV7-9	TGTGCCAGCAGCTTAGAGGGGAAAATGGGGAACACTGAAGCTTTCTTT	CASSLEGKMGNTEAFF
TRBJ1-6	NA	TRBV4-1	TGCGCCAGCAGGCAGGACAGCTCCTTTAATTCACCCCTCCACTTT	CASRQDSSFNSPLHF
TRBJ2-6	NA	TRBV5-1	TGCGCCAGCAGCGAGGGCCTCAGCTCTGGGGCCAACGTCCTGACTTTC	CASSEGLSSGANVLTF
TRBJ2-7	TRBD2	TRBV27	TGTGCCAGCAGTGCCACGACTAGCAGTTTGTCGTACGAGCAGTACTTC	CASSATTSSLSYEQYF
TRBJ1-4	TRBD1	TRBV29-1	TGCAGCGTTGATCTGGGGACAGGGAATGAAAAACTGTTTTTT	CSVDLGTGNEKLFF
TRBJ2-2	NA	TRBV11-3	TGTGCCAGCAGCTCGCGGAGGGCGAACACCGGGGAGCTGTTTTTT	CASSSRRANTGELFF
TRBJ2-7	TRBD1	TRBV10-3	TGTGCCATCAGCGCCCTGACAGGGACCTACGAGCAGTACTTC	CAISALTGTYEQYF
TRBJ1-1	NA	TRBV5-4	TGTGCCAGCAGCACCCGGGTGGGAGACACTGAAGCTTTCTTT	CASSTRVGDTEAFF
TRBJ1-4	NA	TRBV4-1	TGCGCCAGCAGCCAAGTGAGAGTTAATGAAAAACTGTTTTTT	CASSQVRVNEKLFF
TRBJ2-7	NA	TRBV6-1	TGTGCCAGCACCCCAGCGTGGGGAGCCGGCGAGCAGTACTTC	CASTPAWGAGEQYF
TRBJ2-7	NA	TRBV9	TGTGCCAGCAGCGTAGGCCCAGGGGCTGGGTACGAGCAGTACTTC	CASSVGPGAGYEQYF
TRBJ2-7	TRBD2	TRBV15	TGTGCCACCAGCAGTCGAGCGGGAGGGGGTGGGCAGTACTTC	CATSSRAGGGGQYF
TRBJ2-7	NA	TRBV23-1	TGCGCCAGCAGTCAGCCTCCCCGGCGGGATACGGGGGAGCAGTACTTC	CASSQPPRRDTGEQYF
TRBJ1-3	NA	TRBV15	TGTGCCACCAGCAGTGCCAGGGGAAGGAACACCATATATTTT	CATSSARGRNTIYF
TRBJ1-6	TRBD1	TRBV7-9	TGTGCCAGCAGCACGGGACAGGGAAATTCACCCCTCCACTTT	CASSTGQGNSPLHF
TRBJ1-5	NA	TRBV5-3	TGTGCCAGAAGGGGGGGACGCCGCAATCAGCCCCAGCATTTT	CARRGGRRNQPQHF
TRBJ1-2	NA	TRBV6-5	TGTGCCAGCAAAGGGGCAGGGGCCCTTTTGGACGGCTACACCTTC	CASKGAGALLDGYTF
TRBJ2-7	NA	TRBV6-1	TGTGCCAGCCCGAGGACAGCTACCTCCTACGAGCAGTACTTC	CASPRTATSYEQYF
TRBJ2-7	NA	TRBV30	TGTGCCTGGAGTCGGGGGGCCTCATACGAGCAGTACTTC	CAWSRGASYEQYF